One and the same sample provided the 15 T cell receptor beta chains below, sequenced in a study of blood T cell repertoires in COVID-19. Assay used: immunoSEQ multiplex PCR; TCRdb lists only in-frame clones, some missing. The sample lists a few hundred thousand clones; approximately 89% were seen once. Sequencing input: peripheral blood. All receptors derive from a woman aged 25-40 years who had recovered from COVID-19.

The chain is built from TRBV5-6 and TRBJ2-7; a weak D match, TRBD2 (6 bases). The V end was cut by 4 bases, the J end by 4 bases, with 15 bases between. The CDR3 runs 14 residues. Per the germline V gene, CDR1 is SGHDT and CDR2 is YYEEEE. In DNA, the CDR3 is TGTGCCAGCAGCCAAAGACTAGAACCTTACGAGCAGTACTTC. It is translated as CASSQRLEPYEQYF.

The genes are TRBV19 and TRBJ2-3, with TRBD1 matching over 7 bases. In germline, CDR1 is LNHDA, CDR2 SQIVND (reference sequence). This CDR3 region has 14 residues. V gave up 7 bases and J gave up 1 base; unmatched junction bases: 5. The CDR3 region is CASTTGQGTDTQYF. CDR3 sequence (DNA): TGTGCCAGTACCACAGGACAGGGCACAGATACGCAGTATTTT.

The chain combines TRBV6-5 with TRBJ2-2, with a possible D match to TRBD2 (6 bases). Germline V CDR1 and CDR2: MNHEY, SVGAGI. The CDR3 covers 14 residues. Trimming removed 7 bases from V and 0 bases from J, with 9 bases in between. CDR3 residues: CASNGGSNTGELFF. CDR3 bases: TGTGCCAGCAACGGGGGATCGAACACCGGGGAGCTGTTTTTT.

The chain joins TRBV7-3 to TRBJ2-5, with 10 bases identical to TRBD2. The junction had 6 bases not matched to a gene; V was cut back by 6 bases and J by 5 bases. The CDR3 is 14 amino acids. The V gene's germline CDR1 is SGHTA and CDR2 FQGTGA. The DNA for the CDR3 is TGTGCCAGCAGTTTAGGGGGACTAGCGGAGACCCAGTACTTC. Encoded protein: CASSLGGLAETQYF.

The chain is built from TRBV4-1 and TRBJ1-2; 7 nucleotides align to TRBD1. Germline loops: CDR1 MGHRA, CDR2 YSYEKL. The CDR3 has 15 residues. The J segment lost 2 bases and the V segment lost 2 bases, leaving 5 bases of the junction unmatched. The CDR3 DNA reads TGCGCCAGCAGCCAACCGGGACAGTGGAACTATGGCTACACCTTC. Translated, it gives CASSQPGQWNYGYTF.

A few counts support this clone. The chain has TRBV19 and TRBJ2-5; D is ambiguous. Germline-derived CDR1 and CDR2 are LNHDA and SQIVND (reference sequence). The CDR3 spans 13 residues. V was clipped by 3 bases and J by 1 base, with 6 bases between them. The CDR3: CASSMASQETQYF. CDR3 DNA sequence: TGTGCCAGTAGTATGGCCAGCCAAGAGACCCAGTACTTC. Variable domain in full (rest from reference TRBV19 and TRBJ2-5): DGGITQSPKYLFRKEGQNVTLSCEQNLNHDAMYWYRQDPGQGLRLIYYSQIVNDFQKGDIAEGYSVSREKKESFPLTVTSAQKNPTAFYLCASSMASQETQYFGPGTRLLVL.

This clone was seen only a few times. V usage is TRBV24-1 and J usage is TRBJ2-7; D might be TRBD2 (5 bases). CDR1 and CDR2 from the germline V gene are KGHDR and SFDVKD. Between the trimmed V and J ends, which lost 2 bases and 2 bases, there was a span of 9 bases. This CDR3 spans 14 amino acids. CDR3 amino acids: CATSDSGKTYEQYF. In DNA, the CDR3 is TGTGCCACCAGTGATTCGGGGAAGACCTACGAGCAGTACTTC.

The chain is built from TRBV7-9 and TRBJ1-6; D gene unclear. With 11 bases removed from V and 0 bases from J, the gap between germline ends came to 8 bases. CDR1 and CDR2 from the germline V gene are SEHNR and FQNEAQ (reference sequence). The CDR3 is 13 amino acids. The CDR3 DNA reads TGTGCCCTGGGGAGCTCCTATAATTCACCCCTCCACTTT. It yields the protein CALGSSYNSPLHF.

About this clone itself: With a much larger clone just one base away, this may be a read error. V gene TRBV10-3 combines with J gene TRBJ2-1; 7 bases fit TRBD1. CDR1 and CDR2 (germline): ENHRY, SYGVKD. CDR3 length: 14 residues. V dropped 5 bases and J dropped 4; count of bases not matched to a gene: 5. In DNA, the CDR3 is TGTGCCATCAGTACCGGGACAGATTACAATGAGCAGTTCTTC. This codes for CAISTGTDYNEQFF.

The rearrangement joins TRBV27 to TRBJ1-1; D gene uncertain. The V end was cut by 2 bases, the J end by 7 bases, with 11 bases between. The CDR3 length is 13 residues. CDR1 and CDR2 (germline): MNHEY, SMNVEV (reference sequence). Here the CDR3 reads CASSLTGSREAFF. DNA of the CDR3: TGTGCCAGCAGTTTAACTGGGAGCCGTGAAGCTTTCTTT.

This clone was seen only a few times. The chain recombines TRBV19 with TRBJ2-6; tentative D call: TRBD1 (5 bases). The CDR3 consists of 16 residues. In germline, CDR1 is LNHDA, CDR2 SQIVND (reference sequence). V lost 5 bases, J lost 0 bases, and 11 bases lay in between. CDR3 protein: CASSVWTLSGANVLTF. CDR3 bases: TGTGCCAGTAGTGTATGGACACTCTCTGGGGCCAACGTCCTGACTTTC.

The chain recombines TRBV2 with TRBJ1-4; D might be TRBD1 (6 bases). This CDR3 is 14 amino acids long. Trimming took 1 base from V and 7 from J, leaving 10 bases between them. Germline V gene data show CDR1 as SNHLY and CDR2 as FYNNEI. The CDR3 spells CASSEDRVAEKLFF. CDR3 coding DNA: TGTGCCAGCAGTGAAGACAGGGTGGCTGAAAAACTGTTTTTT.

The V gene is TRBV19, the J gene TRBJ1-2; a weak D match, TRBD1 (6 bases). Per germline, CDR1 LNHDA and CDR2 SQIVND (reference sequence). V lost 7 bases to trimming and J lost 1 base, with 10 bases between them. The CDR3 totals 13 residues. Here the CDR3 reads CASTRGDNYGYTF. The CDR3 bases are TGTGCCAGTACCAGGGGAGATAACTATGGCTACACCTTC.

The J gene is TRBJ1-4, the V gene TRBV7-6; 7 nucleotides line up with TRBD1. Per the germline V gene, CDR1 is SGHVS and CDR2 is FNYEAQ. This CDR3 region has 17 residues. V shed 5 bases, J shed 5 bases, and the junction held 14 bases outside the gene matches. DNA of the CDR3: TGTGCCAGCAGCCCGCGGGTCTGGACAGGCAAAAATGAAAAACTGTTTTTT. This gives the protein CASSPRVWTGKNEKLFF.

The chain carries TRBV7-2 and TRBJ2-5, with D perhaps TRBD2 (6 bases). Per germline, CDR1 SGHTA and CDR2 FQGNSA. The CDR3 covers 13 residues. V lost 2 bases to trimming and J lost 4 bases, with 8 bases between them. The CDR3, as DNA: TGTGCCAGCAGCTTATTTAGCGGAGAGACCCAGTACTTC. Its translation: CASSLFSGETQYF.